This T cell receptor (beta chain) is from a study of T cell responses to AZD1222 COVID-19 vaccine. The overall study: The study pooled second doses at about 4 or about 12 weeks.

Measured with immunoSEQ multiplex PCR; TCRdb has only the in-frame clones, and not every one. The sample lists 100,000 to 150,000 clones; about 86% were seen once. Regarding the study as a whole: Reports indicate that nearly half of spike-specific TCRs are directed at unmutated variant regions.

For this clone: Its antigen is currently unknown.

From germline, CDR1 is SGDLS and CDR2 YYNGEE. The CDR3 runs to 14 residues. V lost 4 bases to trimming and J lost 4 bases, with 14 bases between them. The chain employs TRBV9 and TRBJ1-2, with no clear D. The sequencing here drew on peripheral blood, taken on day 0 of AZD1222 vaccination. The receptor was isolated from an adult in good health. The CDR3 sequence is CASSPSRELYGYTF. In DNA, the CDR3 is TGTGCCAGCAGCCCCTCGCGGGAGCTCTATGGCTACACCTTC. Full variable domain (rest looked up from reference TRBV9 and TRBJ1-2): DSGVTQTPKHLITATGQRVTLRCSPRSGDLSVYWYQQSLDQGLQFLIQYYNGEERAKGNILERFSAQQFPDLHSELNLSSLELGDSALYFCASSPSRELYGYTFGSGTRLTVV.